These T cell receptor beta chains were read from a single sample in a study of CD8+CD57+ T cells in acquired aplastic anemia. TCRdb redid the calling of the reads with MiXCR, one entry per CDR3 protein. The data show around 170,000 distinct CDR3 sequences, with just under 50% seen just once and over 7.5% held by the top ten. What was sequenced was sorted CD4+, CD8+, or CD8+CD57+ T cells (not recorded which) from PBMCs. The receptor source for this set is a human donor with aplastic anemia. Each CDR3 is given with its conserved first and last residue. D genes are given only for firm matches. For some rows the clone size is stated as once, few or many, or as a class when expanded; others skip it.

j_call d_call clone_size v_call cdr3_aa cdr3_nt
TRBJ2-1 - many TRBV29-1 CSVSRVSYNEQFF TGCAGCGTTAGCAGGGTCTCCTACAATGAGCAGTTCTTC
TRBJ2-3 - - TRBV7-8 CASSPRAPDTQYF TGTGCCAGCAGCCCCAGGGCCCCAGATACGCAGTATTTT
TRBJ2-7 TRBD2 - TRBV11-3 CASSLGLANYEQYF TGTGCCAGCAGCCTGGGACTAGCGAACTACGAGCAGTACTTC
TRBJ2-1 TRBD1 - TRBV15 CATSGGQGGNEQFF TGTGCCACCAGCGGGGGACAGGGGGGCAATGAGCAGTTCTTC
TRBJ1-2 TRBD1 many TRBV7-9 CASIQRGQGGGYTF TGTGCCAGCATCCAGCGCGGACAGGGTGGGGGCTACACCTTC
TRBJ1-5 - many TRBV19 CASSPINQPQHF TGTGCCAGCTCCCCAATCAATCAGCCCCAGCATTTT
TRBJ1-1 TRBD1 many TRBV5-1 CASSLAGTGGRNTEAFF TGCGCCAGCAGCTTGGCCGGGACAGGGGGTCGTAACACTGAAGCTTTCTTT
TRBJ1-6 TRBD1 - TRBV4-1 CASSQEGRQGSSYNSPLHF TGCGCCAGCAGCCAAGAAGGGAGACAGGGAAGCTCCTATAATTCACCCCTCCACTTT
TRBJ1-1 TRBD1 - TRBV29-1 CSVEQGGTEAFF TGCAGCGTTGAACAGGGGGGAACTGAAGCTTTCTTT
TRBJ2-7 - - TRBV6-1 CASSEIGQSLYEQYF TGTGCCAGCAGTGAAATCGGACAGAGCCTATACGAGCAGTACTTC
TRBJ2-1 TRBD2 - TRBV24-1 CATSAGGTRAYNEQFF TGTGCCACCAGTGCCGGGGGGACCCGCGCCTACAATGAGCAGTTCTTC
TRBJ2-3 - many TRBV7-9 CASSLGQLTDTQYF TGTGCCAGCAGCTTAGGGCAGCTCACAGATACGCAGTATTTT
TRBJ2-7 - many TRBV6-6 CASSYSSGRYYEQYF TGTGCCAGCAGTTACTCCTCGGGACGGTACTACGAGCAGTACTTC
TRBJ1-5 - - TRBV9 CASSQRDSVQPQHF TGTGCCAGCAGCCAGCGGGACTCAGTTCAGCCCCAGCATTTT
TRBJ1-6 - - TRBV18 CASSEGVNSPLHF TGTGCCAGCTCTGAGGGGGTTAATTCACCCCTCCACTTT
TRBJ1-4 - many TRBV19 CASRSPQGSGEKLFF TGTGCCAGTAGATCCCCACAGGGTTCGGGTGAAAAACTGTTTTTT
TRBJ2-1 TRBD1 - TRBV2 CASGTGFNEQFF TGTGCCAGCGGGACAGGGTTTAATGAGCAGTTCTTC
TRBJ2-7 - many TRBV11-2 CASSFGRTPYEQYF TGTGCCAGCAGCTTCGGCAGGACACCCTACGAGCAGTACTTC
TRBJ2-7 - - TRBV10-1 CASSEGVVYEQYF TGCGCCAGCAGTGAAGGGGTCGTCTACGAGCAGTACTTC
TRBJ1-2 TRBD1 many TRBV14 CASSQLSGTAAGYTF TGTGCCAGCAGCCAACTATCCGGGACAGCCGCGGGCTACACCTTC
TRBJ2-7 - once TRBV5-1 CASSLDGDTYEQYF TGCGCCAGCAGCTTGGACGGGGACACCTACGAGCAGTACTTC
TRBJ1-1 - many TRBV6-1 CASSHTRGNTEAFF TGTGCCAGCAGCCATACCCGGGGTAACACTGAAGCTTTCTTT
TRBJ1-4 - once TRBV15 CATSRDGENEKLFF TGTGCCACCAGCAGGGACGGGGAAAATGAAAAACTGTTTTTT